Listed below are T cell receptor beta chains from one sample, sequenced in a study of cytomegalovirus exposure and HLA in healthy donors. Only in-frame clones appear in the TCRdb table, and some are missing; sequencing was by immunoSEQ multiplex PCR. Among about 97,000 clones, 85% to 95% were seen once, and the ten largest hold almost 0.9%. The specimen was PBMCs. Receptor source: a woman under 30 in good health and CMV-seronegative. The CDR3 runs from the conserved cysteine through the conserved F or W. A D gene is named only where the DNA matches it firmly. Only some rows state a clone size, as once, few, many or a class for expanded clones.

>TRBV2|14|TRBJ1-5|TRBD1|.
TGTGCCAGCAGCACACAGGGGGCTAGGCAGCCCCAGCATTTT
CASSTQGARQPQHF
>TRBV7-8|19|TRBJ2-1|TRBD2|once
TGTGCCAGCAGCTTCCGGACTAGCGGGGCTATGGACCGGGTGAATGAGCAGTTCTTC
CASSFRTSGAMDRVNEQFF
>TRBV29-1|12|TRBJ2-2|.|.
TGCAGCGTTGGACTGTACACCGGGGAGCTGTTTTTT
CSVGLYTGELFF
>TRBV30|12|TRBJ2-5|TRBD2|once
TGTGCTCACACTAGCGGGGGGGAGACCCAGTACTTC
CAHTSGGETQYF
>TRBV25-1|14|TRBJ1-1|.|.
TGTGCCAGCAGTGTTACAGGGACGGGCACTGAAGCTTTCTTT
CASSVTGTGTEAFF
>TRBV10-1|15|TRBJ2-7|.|.
TGCGCCAGCAGATCCCGGGGAATTAGCTCCTACGAGCAGTACTTC
CASRSRGISSYEQYF
>TRBV7-9|14|TRBJ1-1|.|.
TGTGCCAGCAGCTTAGGCCGAGGTGGCACTGAAGCTTTCTTT
CASSLGRGGTEAFF
>TRBV10-3|14|TRBJ2-7|TRBD2|.
TGTGCCATCAGTGGTACTAGCGGGAGCTACGAGCAGTACTTC
CAISGTSGSYEQYF
>TRBV4-2|13|TRBJ2-7|.|.
TGTGCCAGCAGCCAGGCGGTGACCCACGAGCAGTACTTC
CASSQAVTHEQYF
>TRBV5-6|15|TRBJ2-1|.|.
TGTGCCAGCACCGAGCTAGCCAACTTAGTGAGTGAGCAGTTCTTC
CASTELANLVSEQFF
>TRBV4-3|16|TRBJ2-2|TRBD2|.
TGCGCCAGCAGCCAAGGGGAGCGGGGGGGCACCGGGGAGCTGTTTTTT
CASSQGERGGTGELFF
>TRBV9|19|TRBJ1-5|.|.
TGTGCCAGCAGCCTCTCGGGGAGGCCGGGCCCTTATAGCAATCAGCCCCAGCATTTT
CASSLSGRPGPYSNQPQHF
>TRBV27|18|TRBJ1-5|TRBD1|few
TGTGCCAGCAGTGCGGGACAGGTGACCGGGGTCCTCAATCAGCCCCAGCATTTT
CASSAGQVTGVLNQPQHF
>TRBV5-1|15|TRBJ2-7|TRBD2|.
TGCGCCAGCAGCTTGGGACTAGCGGGAGTTGTCGAGCAGTACTTC
CASSLGLAGVVEQYF
>TRBV7-2|11|TRBJ1-4|.|.
TGTGCCAGCAGCTCCTCTCTAGTTCTGTTTTTT
CASSSSLVLFF
>TRBV9|15|TRBJ2-7|.|.
TGTGCCAGCAGCGTAGACGATCTCACGGGGTACGAGCAGTACTTC
CASSVDDLTGYEQYF
>TRBV30|16|TRBJ2-1|.|.
TGTGCCTGTAGATTGCTGGAGACAGGTGATTACAATGAGCAGTTCTTC
CACRLLETGDYNEQFF
>TRBV5-1|14|TRBJ2-7|.|.
TGCGCCAGCAGACCTGAGATCAGGTCCTACGAGCAGTACTTC
CASRPEIRSYEQYF
>TRBV7-9|12|TRBJ1-2|TRBD1|once
TGTGCCAGCAGCGCCGGACAGGGAGGCTACACCTTC
CASSAGQGGYTF
>TRBV19|13|TRBJ1-2|TRBD1|few
TGTGCCAGTAGTACGACAGGGGAAGATGGCTACACCTTC
CASSTTGEDGYTF
>TRBV7-9|15|TRBJ2-5|TRBD1|.
TGTGCCAGCAGCGCGGACAGGGGGATGGCAGAGACCCAGTACTTC
CASSADRGMAETQYF
>TRBV6-1|15|TRBJ1-4|TRBD1|.
TGTGCCAGCGCAGGGACAGCCGCAACTAATGAAAAACTGTTTTTT
CASAGTAATNEKLFF
>TRBV5-5|14|TRBJ2-1|.|.
TGTGCCAGCGTGACTAGTCCCACCTACAATGAGCAGTTCTTC
CASVTSPTYNEQFF
>TRBV5-1|13|TRBJ1-2|TRBD1|.
TGCGCCAGCAGCTTGGGACAGGGGGATGGCTACACCTTC
CASSLGQGDGYTF
>TRBV5-1|13|TRBJ2-1|.|.
TGCGCCAGCAGGAGGGCCTCCTACAATGAGCAGTTCTTC
CASRRASYNEQFF
>TRBV7-8|13|TRBJ2-5|TRBD1|once
TGTGCCAGCAGCCCACAGGGGAAAGAGACCCAGTACTTC
CASSPQGKETQYF
>TRBV9|16|TRBJ1-1|TRBD1|.
TGTGCCAGCAGCTCTACAGGGGCGACCATGAACACTGAAGCTTTCTTT
CASSSTGATMNTEAFF
>TRBV5-8|16|TRBJ2-2|TRBD2|once
TGTGCCAGCAGCTTGGACTCGGCGGGGGTGGCCGGGGAGCTGTTTTTT
CASSLDSAGVAGELFF
>TRBV9|14|TRBJ2-1|TRBD2|.
TGTGCCAGCGGCTCCATTAGGACTAGCGATGAGCAGTTCTTC
CASGSIRTSDEQFF
>TRBV2|16|TRBJ2-2|.|.
TGTGCCAGCAGTGAAATGGCCGGGGTCGCGACCGGGGAGCTGTTTTTT
CASSEMAGVATGELFF
>TRBV12-5|14|TRBJ1-5|TRBD1|.
TGTGCTAGTGGACGGGACAGGCTTCATCAGCCCCAGCATTTT
CASGRDRLHQPQHF
>TRBV27|18|TRBJ2-7|TRBD1|.
TGTGCCAGCAGTTTATCCGCAAAACAGGGGGCTCCCGCTAATCAGCAGTACTTC
CASSLSAKQGAPANQQYF
>TRBV18|17|TRBJ2-2|TRBD2|.
TGTGCCAGCTCACCTATTCTAGCGGGGGTGAACACCGGGGAGCTGTTTTTT
CASSPILAGVNTGELFF
>TRBV2|13|TRBJ2-5|.|.
TGTGCCAGCAGTTCCGCCCAGCAAGAGACCCAGTACTTC
CASSSAQQETQYF
>TRBV5-4|14|TRBJ2-2|.|.
TGTGCCAGCAGCTTGGGCTCAGAAACCGGGGAGCTGTTTTTT
CASSLGSETGELFF
>TRBV5-3|16|TRBJ2-5|.|.
TGTGCCAGAAGCTTGGTGCAGGGCGCGGAGTGGAAGACCCAGTACTTC
CARSLVQGAEWKTQYF
>TRBV20-1|11|TRBJ2-7|.|.
TGCAGTGCTGGCGCCCAGGACGAGCAGTACTTC
CSAGAQDEQYF
>TRBV5-1|15|TRBJ2-1|TRBD2|once
TGCGCCAGCAGCTCGGGACTAGCGGGTTACAATGAGCAGTTCTTC
CASSSGLAGYNEQFF
>TRBV11-2|16|TRBJ2-1|TRBD2|.
TGTGCCAGCAGTAGGGTAGCGGGGGGGCCTTACAATGAGCAGTTCTTC
CASSRVAGGPYNEQFF
>TRBV5-1|16|TRBJ2-5|.|once
TGCGCCAGCAGCTTGGCCGGAGGACGCAACCAAGAGACCCAGTACTTC
CASSLAGGRNQETQYF
>TRBV29-1|12|TRBJ2-1|.|.
TGCAGCGCCGGACAGTTCCACAATGAGCAGTTCTTC
CSAGQFHNEQFF
>TRBV2|13|TRBJ1-2|.|once
TGTGCCAGCAGGTACAGGCGTTACTATGGCTACACCTTC
CASRYRRYYGYTF
>TRBV9|12|TRBJ2-3|.|.
TGTGCCAGCAGCGCTAGCACAGATACGCAGTATTTT
CASSASTDTQYF
>TRBV11-2|18|TRBJ1-4|TRBD1|.
TGTGCCAGCAGCTCAGGCGCCACAGGGGGCTACGCTAATGAAAAACTGTTTTTT
CASSSGATGGYANEKLFF
>TRBV11-2|12|TRBJ2-7|.|.
TGTGCCAGCAGCCCATCCGGGTTCAAGCAGTACTTC
CASSPSGFKQYF
>TRBV30|13|TRBJ1-5|.|.
TGTGCCTGGAGTCACTACAGCAATCAGCCCCAGCATTTT
CAWSHYSNQPQHF
>TRBV12-5|18|TRBJ1-3|TRBD1|.
TGTGCTAGTGGTTTTCAAGGGGGGACTGACAGGGGTGGAAACACCATATATTTT
CASGFQGGTDRGGNTIYF
>TRBV6-6|15|TRBJ2-5|TRBD1|.
TGTGCCAGCGGGGACAGGGGCCGATACCAAGAGACCCAGTACTTC
CASGDRGRYQETQYF
>TRBV7-6|13|TRBJ2-5|.|.
TGTGCCAGCAGCAAGGGGCCCCAAGAGACCCAGTACTTC
CASSKGPQETQYF
>TRBV5-6|14|TRBJ2-7|.|.
TGTGCCAGCAGCCCAACTAGTGCCCTCTACGAGCAGTACTTC
CASSPTSALYEQYF
>TRBV6-1|16|TRBJ2-5|TRBD2|.
TGTGCCAGCAGTGAGTTTAGCGGGAGTGGTAAAGAGACCCAGTACTTC
CASSEFSGSGKETQYF
>TRBV20-1|10|TRBJ2-3|.|once
TGCAGTGCTTCGCGGGATACGCAGTATTTT
CSASRDTQYF
>TRBV28|11|TRBJ1-4|.|.
TGTGCCAGCACCTTAAATGAAAAACTGTTTTTT
CASTLNEKLFF
>TRBV10-1|15|TRBJ2-1|TRBD2|.
TGCGCCAGCAGTGAGAAACAGCGGGGGTGCAATGAGCAGTTCTTC
CASSEKQRGCNEQFF
>TRBV27|16|TRBJ2-7|TRBD2|.
TGTGCCAGCAGACCCCGGCAGGACGGGGGGACCTACGAGCAGTACTTC
CASRPRQDGGTYEQYF
>TRBV4-3|14|TRBJ1-1|TRBD1|.
TGCGCCAGCAGCTTCGCAGACAGGGCGACTGAAGCTTTCTTT
CASSFADRATEAFF